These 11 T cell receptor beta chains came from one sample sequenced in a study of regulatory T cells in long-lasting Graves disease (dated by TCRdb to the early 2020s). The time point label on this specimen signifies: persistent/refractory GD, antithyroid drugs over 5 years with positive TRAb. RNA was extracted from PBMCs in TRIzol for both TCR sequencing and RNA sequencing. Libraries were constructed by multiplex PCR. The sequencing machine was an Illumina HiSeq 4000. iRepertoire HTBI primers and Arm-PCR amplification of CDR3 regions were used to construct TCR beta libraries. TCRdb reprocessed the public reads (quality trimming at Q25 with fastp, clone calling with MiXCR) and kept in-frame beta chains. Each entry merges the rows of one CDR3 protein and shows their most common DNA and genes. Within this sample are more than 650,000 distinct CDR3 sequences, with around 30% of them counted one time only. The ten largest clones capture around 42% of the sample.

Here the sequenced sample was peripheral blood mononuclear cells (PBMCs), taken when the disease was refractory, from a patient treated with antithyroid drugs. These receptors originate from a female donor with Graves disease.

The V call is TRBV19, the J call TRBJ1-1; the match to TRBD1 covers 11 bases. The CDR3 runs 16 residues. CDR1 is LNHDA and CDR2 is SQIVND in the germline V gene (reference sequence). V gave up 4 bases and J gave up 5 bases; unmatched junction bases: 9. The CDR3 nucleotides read TGTGCCAGTAGTACACGGCAGGGACAGGGGGTGACTGAAGCTTTCTTT. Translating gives CASSTRQGQGVTEAFF. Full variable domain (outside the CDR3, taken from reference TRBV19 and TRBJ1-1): DGGITQSPKYLFRKEGQNVTLSCEQNLNHDAMYWYRQDPGQGLRLIYYSQIVNDFQKGDIAEGYSVSREKKESFPLTVTSAQKNPTAFYLCASSTRQGQGVTEAFFGQGTRLTVV.

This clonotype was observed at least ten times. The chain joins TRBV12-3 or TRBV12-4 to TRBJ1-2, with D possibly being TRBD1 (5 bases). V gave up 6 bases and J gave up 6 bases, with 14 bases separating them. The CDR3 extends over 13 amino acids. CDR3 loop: CASSKTQGHGYTF. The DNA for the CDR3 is TGTGCCAGCAGCAAAACGCAGGGCCATGGCTACACCTTC.

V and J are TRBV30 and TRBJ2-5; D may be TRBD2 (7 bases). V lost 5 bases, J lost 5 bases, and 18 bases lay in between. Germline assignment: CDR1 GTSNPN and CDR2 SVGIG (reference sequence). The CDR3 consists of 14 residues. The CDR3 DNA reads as TGTGCCTGGGGGGGGGGGGGCAGGAGGGAGACCCAGTACTTC. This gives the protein CAWGGGGRRETQYF.

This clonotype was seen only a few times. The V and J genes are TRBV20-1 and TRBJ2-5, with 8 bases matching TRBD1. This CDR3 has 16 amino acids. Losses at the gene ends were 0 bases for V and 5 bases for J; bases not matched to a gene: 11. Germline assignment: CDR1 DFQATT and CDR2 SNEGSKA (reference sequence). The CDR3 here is CSARDPSRGRVETQYF. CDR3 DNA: TGCAGTGCTAGAGACCCTTCCAGGGGGCGCGTGGAGACCCAGTACTTC.

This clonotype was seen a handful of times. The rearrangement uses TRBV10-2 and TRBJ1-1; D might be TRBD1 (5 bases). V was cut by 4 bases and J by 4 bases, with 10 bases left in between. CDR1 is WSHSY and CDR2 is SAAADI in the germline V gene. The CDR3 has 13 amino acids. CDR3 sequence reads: CASSAGAFTEAFF. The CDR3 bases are TGCGCCAGCAGTGCCGGGGCCTTCACTGAAGCTTTCTTT.

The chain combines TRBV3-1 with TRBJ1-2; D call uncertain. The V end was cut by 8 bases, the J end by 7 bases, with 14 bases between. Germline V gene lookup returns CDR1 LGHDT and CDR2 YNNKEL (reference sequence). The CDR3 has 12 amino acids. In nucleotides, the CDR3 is TGTGCCAGCCATGATGGGGTCGGTGGCTACACCTTC. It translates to CASHDGVGGYTF.

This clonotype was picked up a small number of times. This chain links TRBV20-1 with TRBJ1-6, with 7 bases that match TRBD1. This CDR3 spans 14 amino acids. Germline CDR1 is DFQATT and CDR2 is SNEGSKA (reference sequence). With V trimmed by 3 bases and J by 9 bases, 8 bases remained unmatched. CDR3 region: CSASPGGGGSPLHF. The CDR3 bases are TGCAGTGCTAGTCCAGGGGGTGGAGGTTCACCCCTCCACTTT.

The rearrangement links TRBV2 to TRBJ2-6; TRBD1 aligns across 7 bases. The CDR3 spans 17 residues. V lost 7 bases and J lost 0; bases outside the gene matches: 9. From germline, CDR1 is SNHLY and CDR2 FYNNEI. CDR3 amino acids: CASTEDRELSGANVLTF. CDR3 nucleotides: TGTGCCAGCACCGAAGACAGGGAGCTCTCTGGGGCCAACGTCCTGACTTTC.

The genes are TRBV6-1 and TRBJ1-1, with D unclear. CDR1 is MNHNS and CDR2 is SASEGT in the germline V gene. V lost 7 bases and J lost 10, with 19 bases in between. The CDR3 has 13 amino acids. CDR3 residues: CASTSDGLWVAFF. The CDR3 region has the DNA TGTGCCAGCACCTCAGACGGCCTCTGGGTAGCTTTCTTT.

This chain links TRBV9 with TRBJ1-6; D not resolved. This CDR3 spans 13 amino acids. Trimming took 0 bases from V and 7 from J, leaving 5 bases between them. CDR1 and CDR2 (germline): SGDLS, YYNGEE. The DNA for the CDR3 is TGTGCCAGCAGCGTAGGATGGAATTCACCCCTCCACTTT. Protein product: CASSVGWNSPLHF.

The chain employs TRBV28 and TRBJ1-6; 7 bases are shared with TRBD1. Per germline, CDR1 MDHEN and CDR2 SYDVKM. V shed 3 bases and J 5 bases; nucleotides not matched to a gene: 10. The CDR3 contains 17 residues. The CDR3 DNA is TGTGCCAGCAGTTTTCGGACAGGCGGACTGAATAATTCACCCCTCCACTTT. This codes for CASSFRTGGLNNSPLHF.